Presented here are 32 T cell receptor beta chains from one specimen sequenced in a study of neurological immune-mediated disorders. TCRdb reprocessed the 5' RACE reads with MiXCR, giving one entry per CDR3 protein. The sample shows under 50,000 distinct CDR3 sequences, 11% of them seen only once. Sequenced material: CD4+ T cells from blood. Every receptor here comes from a woman aged 25 to 39 with HTLV-1-associated myelopathy (HAM/TSP).

This clonotype was found many times. At one end, the junction sequence differs from germline, possibly due to a read error. The CDR3 nucleotides read TGTGCCAGCAGGCAAGTACTGACAGGGGGCCGGAGGGGCACTGAAGCTTTCTTT. Amino acid sequence: CASRQVLTGGRRGTEAFF. V gene TRBV4-2 combines with J gene TRBJ1-1; 10 nucleotides agree with TRBD1. Germline V gene lookup returns CDR1 LGHNA and CDR2 YNFKEQ. This CDR3 contains 18 residues.

This clonotype was recorded at least ten times. CDR3 protein: CASRLTLDIHGYTF. The DNA for the CDR3 is TGCGCCAGCAGACTAACTCTGGACATCCATGGCTACACCTTC. The chain links TRBV5-1 to TRBJ1-2, with D perhaps TRBD1 (5 bases). Germline V gene data show CDR1 as SGHRS and CDR2 as YFSETQ. V lost 5 bases and J lost 6, with 17 bases in between. This CDR3 region has 14 residues.

In its sample, this clonotype was seen many times. The chain has TRBV11-2 and TRBJ2-1; D uncertain. With 1 base removed from V and 3 bases from J, the gap between germline ends came to 4 bases. The CDR3 sequence is 13 residues long. Germline CDR1 reads SGHAT; CDR2 reads FQNNGV. CDR3 sequence reads: CASSLGRYNEQFF. The CDR3 DNA reads TGTGCCAGCAGCTTAGGCCGCTACAATGAGCAGTTCTTC.

About this clonotype itself: A read error may account for a junction end that differs from germline. The chain is built from TRBV20-1 and TRBJ1-1; 11 nucleotides line up with TRBD1. CDR1 is DFQATT and CDR2 is SNEGSKA in the germline V gene (reference sequence). The CDR3 spans 15 residues. The CDR3 loop reads CSDRGDRGTNTEAFF. CDR3 DNA: TGCAGTGATAGAGGGGACAGGGGGACGAACACTGAAGCTTTCTTT.

The chain carries TRBV24-1 and TRBJ2-2; D gene unclear. The germline V gene encodes CDR1 KGHDR and CDR2 SFDVKD. Trimming removed 3 bases at V and 8 bases at J, with 9 bases between. The CDR3 covers 13 residues. This chain's CDR3 is CATSDSTRGELFF. CDR3 coding DNA: TGTGCCACCAGTGATAGTACAAGGGGGGAGCTGTTTTTT.

This clonotype was recorded at least ten times. This rearrangement joins TRBV7-2 to TRBJ2-2; D might be TRBD1 (6 bases). The V gene lost 6 bases and the J gene lost 0 bases, with 11 bases spanning the gap. The CDR3 covers 15 residues. Germline V gives CDR1 SGHTA, CDR2 FQGNSA. CDR3 sequence reads: CASSQGQTNTGELFF. CDR3 bases: TGTGCCAGCAGTCAAGGACAGACGAACACCGGGGAGCTGTTTTTT.

This clonotype was counted many times. This chain connects TRBV5-1 to TRBJ2-3; D might be TRBD1 or TRBD2, each matching 5 bases. This CDR3 is built from 16 residues. V was clipped by 1 base and J by 3 bases, with 15 bases between them. Germline loops: CDR1 SGHRS, CDR2 YFSETQ. The CDR3 sequence is CASSLLFLGGTDTQYF. The CDR3 DNA is TGCGCCAGCAGCTTGTTGTTCCTTGGGGGTACAGATACGCAGTATTTT.

As DNA, the CDR3 is TGTGCCAGTAGTATTAGGTCACAGGGAAGGAATGAGCAGTTCTTC. Translation gives CASSIRSQGRNEQFF. The chain has TRBV19 and TRBJ2-1, with D possibly being TRBD1 (6 bases). From germline, CDR1 is LNHDA and CDR2 SQIVND (reference sequence). The CDR3 runs 15 residues. V was pared by 3 bases and J by 7 bases, with 16 bases between.

Ten or more counts support this clonotype. The chain combines TRBV5-1 with TRBJ2-7, with D uncertain. V gave up 3 bases and J gave up 7 bases, with 14 bases separating them. There are 13 residues in the CDR3. From germline, CDR1 is SGHRS and CDR2 YFSETQ. The CDR3 sequence is CASSYPGSREQYF. CDR3 DNA: TGCGCCAGCAGCTATCCAGGTTCGAGGGAGCAGTACTTC.

This clonotype was counted a few times. V and J are TRBV30 and TRBJ2-1; 7 bases map to TRBD2. The CDR3 length is 15 residues. Germline CDR1 reads GTSNPN; CDR2 reads SVGIG (reference sequence). Trimming cost V 1 base and J 3 bases; bases outside gene matches: 6. CDR3 region: CAWSGFGLGYNEQFF. The CDR3 region has the DNA TGTGCCTGGAGTGGGTTCGGACTAGGCTACAATGAGCAGTTCTTC.

This clonotype has ten or more counts. This chain joins TRBV20-1 and TRBJ2-3, with a possible D match to TRBD2 (5 bases). V was shortened by 2 bases and J by 7 bases, with 31 bases between the two germline ends. CDR3 size: 19 residues. The germline CDR1 and CDR2 sequences are DFQATT and SNEGSKA (reference sequence). The DNA for the CDR3 is TGCAGTGCTAGAACCCCCAGCCTCATTCGGGGAATAGCTGAAAATACGCAGTATTTT. Translating it yields CSARTPSLIRGIAENTQYF.

In this sample, this clonotype turned up many times. This sequence joins TRBV6-6 and TRBJ2-7; TRBD1 agrees at 7 bases. The V and J ends lost 6 bases and 3 bases, in that order; junction bases with no gene match: 2. CDR1 and CDR2 from the germline V gene are MNHNY and SVGAGI (reference sequence). The CDR3 length is 12 residues. The CDR3 protein is CASSRDSYEQYF. The CDR3 DNA follows: TGTGCCAGCAGCCGGGACAGCTACGAGCAGTACTTC.

This clonotype was seen repeatedly, ten times or more. The chain employs TRBV9 and TRBJ1-2, with a possible D match to TRBD1 (5 bases). With 2 bases removed from V and 8 bases from J, the gap between germline ends came to 16 bases. Germline V gene sequence: CDR1 SGDLS, CDR2 YYNGEE. This CDR3 is 14 amino acids long. The chain's CDR3 is CASSVAGTIGGYTF. The CDR3 bases are TGTGCCAGCAGCGTGGCCGGGACGATCGGCGGCTACACCTTC.

This clonotype was detected ten times or more. The chain employs TRBV30 and TRBJ1-3; TRBD1 is a possible D gene (5 bases). V was pared by 4 bases and J by 2 bases, with 12 bases between. Germline CDR1 GTSNPN, CDR2 SVGIG (reference sequence). The CDR3 has 14 amino acids. CDR3 DNA: TGTGCCTGGACCGTGGGGCTTGCTGGAAACACCATATATTTT. Amino acids: CAWTVGLAGNTIYF.

This clonotype came up many times. The J gene is TRBJ2-2, the V gene TRBV4-1, with TRBD1 matching over 8 bases. The J segment lost 3 bases and the V segment lost 4 bases, leaving 7 bases of the junction unmatched. The CDR3 is 16 amino acids. CDR1 and CDR2 (germline): MGHRA, YSYEKL. The CDR3 is CASSRMDRVHTGELFF. CDR3 coding DNA: TGCGCCAGCAGCCGGATGGACAGGGTCCACACCGGGGAGCTGTTTTTT.

This clonotype was picked up many times. The chain joins TRBV20-1 to TRBJ2-3, with 11 positions matching TRBD1. Germline trimming cut 0 bases from V and 4 bases from J; bases unmatched to any gene: 15. This CDR3 contains 19 residues. Germline V gene sequence: CDR1 DFQATT, CDR2 SNEGSKA (reference sequence). The CDR3 protein is CSARDLLRRTGGIADTQYF. Here the CDR3 DNA reads TGCAGTGCTAGAGACCTACTTCGGCGGACAGGGGGCATTGCAGATACGCAGTATTTT.

This clonotype came up many times. This chain joins TRBV20-1 and TRBJ1-5, with 10 bases matching TRBD1. The CDR3 is 16 residues long. Trimming cost V 2 bases and J 2 bases; bases outside gene matches: 6. Germline loops: CDR1 DFQATT, CDR2 SNEGSKA (reference sequence). Written as DNA, the CDR3 is TGCAGTGCTAGATTGCCGGGGACAGGGGGCAATCAGCCCCAGCATTTT. Translated: CSARLPGTGGNQPQHF.

This clonotype was counted many times. The rearrangement links TRBV6-6 to TRBJ2-7; 7 bases map to TRBD2. CDR1 and CDR2 (germline): MNHNY, SVGAGI (reference sequence). The CDR3 contains 14 residues. V shed 6 bases and J 3 bases; nucleotides not matched to a gene: 8. CDR3 region: CASRGAGGDYEQYF. The CDR3 coding sequence is TGTGCCAGCAGGGGCGCTGGGGGGGACTACGAGCAGTACTTC.

The CDR3 sequence: CASSDGGGRSSGNTIYF. The DNA of the CDR3 is TGTGCCAGCAGCGATGGAGGAGGACGGTCCTCTGGAAACACCATATATTTT. This rearrangement joins TRBV5-5 to TRBJ1-3; D gene unclear. CDR1 is SGHKS, CDR2 YYEKEE, per germline (reference sequence). Trimming removed 4 bases from V and 0 bases from J, with 17 bases in between. CDR3 size: 17 residues.

Many counts were recorded for this clonotype. The chain combines TRBV5-1 with TRBJ1-2; a possible D gene is TRBD1 (5 bases). The V and J ends lost 3 bases and 3 bases respectively, with 15 bases between them. This CDR3 spans 15 amino acids. Germline CDR1 reads SGHRS; CDR2 reads YFSETQ. The CDR3 nucleotides read TGCGCCAGCAGCTCTCCGGGGACGGGTCACTATGGCTACACCTTC. As protein: CASSSPGTGHYGYTF. The whole variable domain, filled in from reference TRBV5-1 and TRBJ1-2, reads KAGVTQTPRYLIKTRGQQVTLSCSPISGHRSVSWYQQTPGQGLQFLFEYFSETQRNKGNFPGRFSGRQFSNSRSEMNVSTLELGDSALYLCASSSPGTGHYGYTFGSGTRLTVV.

This clonotype was counted at least ten times. The rearrangement uses TRBV3-1 and TRBJ2-3; D might be TRBD1 (5 bases). Germline V lookup: CDR1 LGHDT, CDR2 YNNKEL (reference sequence). V gave up 8 bases and J gave up 4 bases, with 7 bases separating them. CDR3 size: 11 residues. This chain's CDR3 is CASLQADTQYF. For the CDR3, the DNA is TGTGCCAGCCTACAGGCAGATACGCAGTATTTT.

This clonotype was seen repeatedly, ten times or more. The rearrangement uses TRBV5-1 and TRBJ2-7, with 8 bases identical to TRBD1. V dropped 4 bases and J dropped 3; count of bases not matched to a gene: 9. This CDR3 comprises 15 residues. Germline CDR1 reads SGHRS; CDR2 reads YFSETQ. CDR3 protein: CASSPGGGQGYEQYF. CDR3 nucleotide sequence: TGCGCCAGCAGCCCAGGGGGCGGACAGGGCTACGAGCAGTACTTC.

There are many counts of this clonotype. The chain has TRBV2 and TRBJ1-1, with D unresolved. The CDR3 is 13 amino acids. The germline V gene encodes CDR1 SNHLY and CDR2 FYNNEI. V was cut by 8 bases and J by 4 bases, with 14 bases left in between. CDR3 in amino acids: CASETDLGTEAFF. The CDR3 nucleotides are TGTGCCAGCGAGACCGACTTGGGCACTGAAGCTTTCTTT. Drawing the rest from reference TRBV2 and TRBJ1-1, the complete variable domain is EPEVTQTPSHQVTQMGQEVILRCVPISNHLYFYWYRQILGQKVEFLVSFYNNEISEKSEIFDDQFSVERPDGSNFTLKIRSTKLEDSAMYFCASETDLGTEAFFGQGTRLTVV.

This clonotype was recorded at least ten times. The genes are TRBV11-2 and TRBJ2-6; D ambiguous. V was cut by 4 bases and J by 0 bases, with 19 bases left in between. This CDR3 has 19 amino acids. The germline gives CDR1 SGHAT, CDR2 FQNNGV. The CDR3 here is CASSSQLRKSGSGANVLTF. CDR3 coding DNA: TGTGCCAGCAGCTCCCAACTTAGGAAATCGGGCTCTGGGGCCAACGTCCTGACTTTC.

The table lists this clonotype with many counts. The chain is built from TRBV11-2 and TRBJ2-2, with 13 positions matching TRBD2. Germline V lookup: CDR1 SGHAT, CDR2 FQNNGV. The CDR3 is 15 residues long. V was clipped by 5 bases and J by 7 bases; unmatched bases: 4. The CDR3 bases are TGTGCCAGCAGCGGAGGACTAGCGGGGGTCGGGGAGCTGTTTTTT. It encodes CASSGGLAGVGELFF.

In its sample, this clonotype was seen many times. The CDR3 nucleotides are TGTGCCAGCGGACGAATGACAGTTAATCAGCCCCAGCATTTT. Translated: CASGRMTVNQPQHF. The chain combines TRBV5-6 with TRBJ1-5, with D maybe TRBD1 (5 bases). V was pared by 7 bases and J by 4 bases, with 15 bases between. The CDR3 totals 14 residues. Germline V gene data show CDR1 as SGHDT and CDR2 as YYEEEE. The full variable domain, with the rest looked up from reference TRBV5-6 and TRBJ1-5, is DAGVTQSPTHLIKTRGQQVTLRCSPKSGHDTVSWYQQALGQGPQFIFQYYEEEERQRGNFPDRFSGHQFPNYSSELNVNALLLGDSALYLCASGRMTVNQPQHFGDGTRLSIL.

Ten or more counts support this clonotype. V and J are TRBV25-1 and TRBJ1-3; possible D gene TRBD1, 5 bases. The germline V and J ends were trimmed by 6 bases and 0 bases, with 18 bases remaining between them. The germline gives CDR1 MGHDK, CDR2 SYGVNS. The length of the CDR3 is 17 residues. CDR3 coding DNA: TGTGCCAGCAGCCCACGTAGTACGACAGCCTCTGGAAACACCATATATTTT. Translation: CASSPRSTTASGNTIYF. The full variable domain, with the rest looked up from reference TRBV25-1 and TRBJ1-3, is EADIYQTPRYLVIGTGKKITLECSQTMGHDKMYWYQQDPGMELHLIHYSYGVNSTEKGDLSSESTVSRIRTEHFPLTLESARPSHTSQYLCASSPRSTTASGNTIYFGEGSWLTVV.

This clonotype was counted many times. This sequence joins TRBV5-1 and TRBJ1-1, with 7 bases identical to TRBD1. The CDR3 extends over 15 amino acids. CDR1 SGHRS and CDR2 YFSETQ come from the germline V gene. Trimming at V came to 4 bases and at J to 4 bases, leaving 10 bases not matched to a gene. CDR3 protein: CASSPTGDVTTEAFF. CDR3 nucleotides: TGCGCCAGCAGCCCTACAGGGGACGTGACCACTGAAGCTTTCTTT. The full variable domain, in which reference TRBV5-1 and TRBJ1-1 provide the parts outside the CDR3, is KAGVTQTPRYLIKTRGQQVTLSCSPISGHRSVSWYQQTPGQGLQFLFEYFSETQRNKGNFPGRFSGRQFSNSRSEMNVSTLELGDSALYLCASSPTGDVTTEAFFGQGTRLTVV.

This clonotype was observed many times. V is TRBV9 and J is TRBJ1-2; D not resolved. Between the trimmed V and J ends, which lost 2 bases and 1 base, there was a span of 6 bases. CDR3 length: 13 amino acids. Germline V gene lookup returns CDR1 SGDLS and CDR2 YYNGEE. The CDR3 sequence: CASSVSVNYGYTF. CDR3 nucleotide sequence: TGTGCCAGCAGCGTCTCAGTTAACTATGGCTACACCTTC.

There are many counts of this clonotype. The V and J genes are TRBV6-1 and TRBJ1-2, with D perhaps matching TRBD1 (6 bases). V was trimmed by 0 bases and J by 7 bases, leaving 15 bases between them. Germline lookup yields CDR1 MNHNS and CDR2 SASEGT. This CDR3 has 15 amino acids. CDR3 protein: CASSEASRGRGGYTF. The CDR3 coding sequence is TGTGCCAGCAGTGAAGCTTCCAGGGGACGAGGTGGCTACACCTTC.

Concerning this clonotype: A read error is possible here, since a much larger clone lies one base away. The chain couples TRBV6-6 to TRBJ2-4; 7 bases map to TRBD1. Germline CDR1 is MNHNY and CDR2 is SVGAGI (reference sequence). This CDR3 is 19 amino acids long. V shed 1 base, J shed 1 base, and the junction held 13 bases outside the gene matches. Written as DNA, the CDR3 is TGTGCCAGCAGTTACTGGGCAGGGGGATCCTCCTTGGCCAAAAACATTCAGTACTTC. Encoded protein: CASSYWAGGSSLAKNIQYF.

The sample holds many counts of this clonotype. The V and J genes are TRBV29-1 and TRBJ1-2; D not resolved. Trimming took 3 bases from V and 7 from J, leaving 15 bases between them. CDR1 and CDR2 (germline): SQVTM, ANQGSEA. The CDR3 length is 13 residues. CDR3 coding DNA: TGCAGCGTTGACAAAGGCGAGGGAGGTGGCTACACCTTC. It is translated as CSVDKGEGGGYTF. Supplemented by reference TRBV29-1 and TRBJ1-2, the full variable domain reads SAVISQKPSRDICQRGTSLTIQCQVDSQVTMMFWYRQQPGQSLTLIATANQGSEATYESGFVIDKFPISRPNLTFSTLTVSNMSPEDSSIYLCSVDKGEGGGYTFGSGTRLTVV.